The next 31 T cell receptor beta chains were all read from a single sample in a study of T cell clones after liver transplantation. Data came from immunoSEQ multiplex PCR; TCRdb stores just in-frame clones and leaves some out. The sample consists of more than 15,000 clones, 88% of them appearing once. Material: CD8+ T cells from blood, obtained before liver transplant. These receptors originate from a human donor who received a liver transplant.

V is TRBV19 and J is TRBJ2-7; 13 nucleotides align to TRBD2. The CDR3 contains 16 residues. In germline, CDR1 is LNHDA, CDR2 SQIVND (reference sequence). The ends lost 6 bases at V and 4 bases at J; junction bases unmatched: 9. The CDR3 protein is CASRPRTSGSLYEQYF. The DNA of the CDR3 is TGTGCCAGTAGACCCAGGACTAGCGGGAGTTTGTACGAGCAGTACTTC. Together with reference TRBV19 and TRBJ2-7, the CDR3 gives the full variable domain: DGGITQSPKYLFRKEGQNVTLSCEQNLNHDAMYWYRQDPGQGLRLIYYSQIVNDFQKGDIAEGYSVSREKKESFPLTVTSAQKNPTAFYLCASRPRTSGSLYEQYFGPGTRLTVT.

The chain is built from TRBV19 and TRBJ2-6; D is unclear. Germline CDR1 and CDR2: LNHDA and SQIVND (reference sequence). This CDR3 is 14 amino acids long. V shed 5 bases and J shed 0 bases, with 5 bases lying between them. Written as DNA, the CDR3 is TGTGCCAGTAGTGTGCCCTCTGGGGCCAACGTCCTGACTTTC. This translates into CASSVPSGANVLTF. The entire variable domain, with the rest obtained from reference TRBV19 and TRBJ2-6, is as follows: DGGITQSPKYLFRKEGQNVTLSCEQNLNHDAMYWYRQDPGQGLRLIYYSQIVNDFQKGDIAEGYSVSREKKESFPLTVTSAQKNPTAFYLCASSVPSGANVLTFGAGSRLTVL.

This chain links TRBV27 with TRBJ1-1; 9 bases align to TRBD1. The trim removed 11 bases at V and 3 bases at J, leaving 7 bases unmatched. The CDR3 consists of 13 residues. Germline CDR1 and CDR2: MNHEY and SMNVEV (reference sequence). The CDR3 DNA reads TGTGCCTCGTACAGGGGGCTCCACACTGAAGCTTTCTTT. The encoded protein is CASYRGLHTEAFF.

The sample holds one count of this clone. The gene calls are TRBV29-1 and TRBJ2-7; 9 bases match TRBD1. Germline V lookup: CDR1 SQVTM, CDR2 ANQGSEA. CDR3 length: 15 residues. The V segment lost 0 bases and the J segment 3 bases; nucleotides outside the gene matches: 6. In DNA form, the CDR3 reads TGCAGCGTTGAAGACGGACAGGGGAACCACTACGAGCAGTACTTC. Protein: CSVEDGQGNHYEQYF.

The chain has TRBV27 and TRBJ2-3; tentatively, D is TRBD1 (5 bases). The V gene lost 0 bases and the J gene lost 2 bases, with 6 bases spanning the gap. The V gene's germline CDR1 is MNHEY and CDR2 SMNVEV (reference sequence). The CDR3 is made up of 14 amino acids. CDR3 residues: CASSLSDITDTQYF. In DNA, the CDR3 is TGTGCCAGCAGTTTATCGGACATCACAGATACGCAGTATTTT.

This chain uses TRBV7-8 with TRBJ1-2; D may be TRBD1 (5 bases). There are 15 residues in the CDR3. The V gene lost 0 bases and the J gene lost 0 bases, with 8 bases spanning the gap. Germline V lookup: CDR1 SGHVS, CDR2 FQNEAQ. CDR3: CASSLARVANYGYTF. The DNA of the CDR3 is TGTGCCAGCAGCTTAGCCAGGGTAGCTAACTATGGCTACACCTTC.

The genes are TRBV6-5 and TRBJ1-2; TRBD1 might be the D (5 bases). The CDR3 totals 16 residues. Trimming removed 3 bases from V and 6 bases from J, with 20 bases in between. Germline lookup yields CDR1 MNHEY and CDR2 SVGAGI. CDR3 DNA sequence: TGTGCCAGCAGTTATCCCCGGAGAGGGGAAGAAGATGGCTACACCTTC. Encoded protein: CASSYPRRGEEDGYTF.

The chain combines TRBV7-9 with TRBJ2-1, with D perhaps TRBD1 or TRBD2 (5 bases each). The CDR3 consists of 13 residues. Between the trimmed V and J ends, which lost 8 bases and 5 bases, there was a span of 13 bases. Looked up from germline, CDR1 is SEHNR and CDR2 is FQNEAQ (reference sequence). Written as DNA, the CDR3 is TGTGCCAGCCGCCGAGGGGACCACAATGAGCAGTTCTTC. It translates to CASRRGDHNEQFF.

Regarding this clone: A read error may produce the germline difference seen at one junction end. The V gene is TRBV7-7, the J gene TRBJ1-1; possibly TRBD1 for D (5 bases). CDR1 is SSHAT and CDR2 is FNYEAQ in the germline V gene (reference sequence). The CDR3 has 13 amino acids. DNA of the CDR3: TGTGCTAGCAGCTTAGGGGTTGGAACTGAAGCTTTCTTT. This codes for CASSLGVGTEAFF.

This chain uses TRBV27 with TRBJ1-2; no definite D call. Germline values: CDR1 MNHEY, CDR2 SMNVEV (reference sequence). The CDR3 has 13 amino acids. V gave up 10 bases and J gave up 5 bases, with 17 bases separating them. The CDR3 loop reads CATSTSPTYGYTF. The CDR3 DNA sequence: TGTGCCACCAGCACCTCCCCGACTTATGGCTACACCTTC.

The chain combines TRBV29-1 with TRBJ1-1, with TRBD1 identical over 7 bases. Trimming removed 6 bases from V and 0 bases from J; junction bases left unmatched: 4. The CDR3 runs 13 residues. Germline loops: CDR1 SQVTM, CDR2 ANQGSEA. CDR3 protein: CSVAGGMNTEAFF. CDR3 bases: TGCAGCGTCGCAGGGGGGATGAACACTGAAGCTTTCTTT.

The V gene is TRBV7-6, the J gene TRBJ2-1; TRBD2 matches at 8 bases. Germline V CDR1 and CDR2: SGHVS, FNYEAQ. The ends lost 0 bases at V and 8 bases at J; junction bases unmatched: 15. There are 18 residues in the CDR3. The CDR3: CASSLALSSGNLFYEQFF. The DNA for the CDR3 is TGTGCCAGCAGCTTAGCGTTGAGTAGCGGGAATTTATTCTATGAGCAGTTCTTC.

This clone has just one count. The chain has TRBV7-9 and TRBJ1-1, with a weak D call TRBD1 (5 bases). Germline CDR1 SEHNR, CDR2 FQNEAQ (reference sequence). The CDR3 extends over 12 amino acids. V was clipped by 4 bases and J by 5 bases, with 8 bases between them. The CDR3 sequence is CASSWGRTEAFF. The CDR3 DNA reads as TGTGCCAGCAGCTGGGGCCGGACTGAAGCTTTCTTT.

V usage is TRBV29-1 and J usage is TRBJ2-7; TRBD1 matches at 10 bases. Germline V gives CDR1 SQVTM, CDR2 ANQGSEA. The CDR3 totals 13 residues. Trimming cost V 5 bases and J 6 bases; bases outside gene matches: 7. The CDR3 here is CSVRTGTGAEQYF. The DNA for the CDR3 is TGCAGCGTTCGGACCGGGACAGGGGCCGAGCAGTACTTC.

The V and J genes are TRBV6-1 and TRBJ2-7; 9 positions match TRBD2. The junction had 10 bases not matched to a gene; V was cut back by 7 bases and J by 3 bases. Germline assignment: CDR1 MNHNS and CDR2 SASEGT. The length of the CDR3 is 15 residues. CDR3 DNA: TGTGCCAGCAACCCCTTAGCGGGAGTCTACTACGAGCAGTACTTC. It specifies CASNPLAGVYYEQYF.

DNA for the CDR3: TGTGCCAGTAGTATAGGGGGGATTGAAGCTTTCTTT. It specifies CASSIGGIEAFF. This sequence joins TRBV19 and TRBJ1-1; D perhaps matches TRBD1 (5 bases). Deletions cut 1 base from V and 7 bases from J, with 7 bases between. This CDR3 region has 12 residues. CDR1 is LNHDA, CDR2 SQIVND, per germline (reference sequence).

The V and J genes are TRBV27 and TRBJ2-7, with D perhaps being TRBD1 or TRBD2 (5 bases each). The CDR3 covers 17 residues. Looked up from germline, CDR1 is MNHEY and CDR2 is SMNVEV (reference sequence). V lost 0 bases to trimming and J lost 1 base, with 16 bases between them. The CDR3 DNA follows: TGTGCCAGCAGTTTATCAGGGGAGTCGGGCCTATCCTACGAGCAGTACTTC. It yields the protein CASSLSGESGLSYEQYF.

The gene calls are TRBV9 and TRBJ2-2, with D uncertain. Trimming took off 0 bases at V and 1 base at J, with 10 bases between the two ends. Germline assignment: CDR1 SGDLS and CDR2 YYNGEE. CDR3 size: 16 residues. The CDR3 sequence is CASSVDSSWNTGELFF. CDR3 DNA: TGTGCCAGCAGCGTAGACAGCAGCTGGAACACCGGGGAGCTGTTTTTT.

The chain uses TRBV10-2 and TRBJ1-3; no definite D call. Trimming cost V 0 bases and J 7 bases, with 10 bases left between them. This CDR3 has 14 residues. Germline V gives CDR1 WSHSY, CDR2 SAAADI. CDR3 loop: CASSESGFGNTIYF. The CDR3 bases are TGCGCCAGCAGTGAGTCGGGGTTTGGGAACACCATATATTTT.

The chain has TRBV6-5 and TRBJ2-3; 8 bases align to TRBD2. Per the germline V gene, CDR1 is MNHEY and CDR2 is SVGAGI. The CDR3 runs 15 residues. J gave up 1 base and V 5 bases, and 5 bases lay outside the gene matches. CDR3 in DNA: TGTGCCAGCAGTCCACTAGCGGAGCGCACAGATACGCAGTATTTT. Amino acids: CASSPLAERTDTQYF.

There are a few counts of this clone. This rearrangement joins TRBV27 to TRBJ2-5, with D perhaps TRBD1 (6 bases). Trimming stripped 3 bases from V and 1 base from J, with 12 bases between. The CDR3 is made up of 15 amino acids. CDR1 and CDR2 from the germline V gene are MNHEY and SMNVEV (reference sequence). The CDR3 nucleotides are TGTGCCAGCAGTTTTCTCGGACAGCCCCAAGAGACCCAGTACTTC. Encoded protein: CASSFLGQPQETQYF.

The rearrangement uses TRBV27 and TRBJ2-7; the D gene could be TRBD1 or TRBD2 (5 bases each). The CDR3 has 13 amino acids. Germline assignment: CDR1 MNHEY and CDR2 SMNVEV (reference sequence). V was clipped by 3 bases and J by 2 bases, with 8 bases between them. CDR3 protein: CASSLGETYEQYF. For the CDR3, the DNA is TGTGCCAGCAGTTTGGGGGAAACCTACGAGCAGTACTTC.

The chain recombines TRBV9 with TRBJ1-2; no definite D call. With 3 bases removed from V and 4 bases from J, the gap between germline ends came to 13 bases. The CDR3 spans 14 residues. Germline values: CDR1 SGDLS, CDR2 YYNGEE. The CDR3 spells CASSAAGRPYGYTF. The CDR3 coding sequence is TGTGCCAGCAGCGCCGCAGGACGTCCCTATGGCTACACCTTC.

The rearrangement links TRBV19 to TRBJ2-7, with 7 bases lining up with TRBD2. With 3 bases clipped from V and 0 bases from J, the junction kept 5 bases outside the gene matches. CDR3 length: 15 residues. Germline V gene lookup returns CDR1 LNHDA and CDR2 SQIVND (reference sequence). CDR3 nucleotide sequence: TGTGCCAGTAGTATCGGGGGAGGGCCCTCCTACGAGCAGTACTTC. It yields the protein CASSIGGGPSYEQYF. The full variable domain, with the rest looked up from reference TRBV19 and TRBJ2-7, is DGGITQSPKYLFRKEGQNVTLSCEQNLNHDAMYWYRQDPGQGLRLIYYSQIVNDFQKGDIAEGYSVSREKKESFPLTVTSAQKNPTAFYLCASSIGGGPSYEQYFGPGTRLTVT.

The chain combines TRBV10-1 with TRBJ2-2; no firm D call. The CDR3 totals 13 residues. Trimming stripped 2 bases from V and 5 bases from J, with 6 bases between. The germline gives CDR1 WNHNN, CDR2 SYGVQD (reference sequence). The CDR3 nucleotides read TGCGCCAGCAGTGAGGCTTGGACCGGGGAGCTGTTTTTT. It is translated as CASSEAWTGELFF.

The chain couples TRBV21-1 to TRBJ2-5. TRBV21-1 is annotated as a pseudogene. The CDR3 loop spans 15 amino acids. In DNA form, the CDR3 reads TGTGCCAGCAGCAAAGCATCGGCTAGGGAAGAGACCCAGTACTTC. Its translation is CASSKASAREETQYF.

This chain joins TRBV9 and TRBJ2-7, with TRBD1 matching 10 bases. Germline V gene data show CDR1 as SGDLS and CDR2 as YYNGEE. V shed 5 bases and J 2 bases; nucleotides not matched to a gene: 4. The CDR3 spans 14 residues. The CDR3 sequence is CASSSGTGAYEQYF. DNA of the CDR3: TGTGCCAGCAGTTCCGGGACAGGGGCCTACGAGCAGTACTTC.

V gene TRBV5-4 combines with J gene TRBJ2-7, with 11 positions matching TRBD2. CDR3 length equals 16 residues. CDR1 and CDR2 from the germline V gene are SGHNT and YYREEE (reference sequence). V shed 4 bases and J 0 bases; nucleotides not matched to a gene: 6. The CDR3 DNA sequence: TGTGCCAGCAGCGGCGGGACTAGCGGACCCTCCTACGAGCAGTACTTC. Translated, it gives CASSGGTSGPSYEQYF. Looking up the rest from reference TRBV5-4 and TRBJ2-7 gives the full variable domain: ETGVTQSPTHLIKTRGQQVTLRCSSQSGHNTVSWYQQALGQGPQFIFQYYREEENGRGNFPPRFSGLQFPNYSSELNVNALELDDSALYLCASSGGTSGPSYEQYFGPGTRLTVT.

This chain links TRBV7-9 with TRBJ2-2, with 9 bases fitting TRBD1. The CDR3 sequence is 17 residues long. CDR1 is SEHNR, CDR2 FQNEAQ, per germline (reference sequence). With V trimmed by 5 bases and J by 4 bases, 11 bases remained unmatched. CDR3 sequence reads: CASSQGLRDRATGELFF. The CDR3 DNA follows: TGTGCCAGCAGCCAAGGTCTCCGGGACAGGGCCACCGGGGAGCTGTTTTTT.

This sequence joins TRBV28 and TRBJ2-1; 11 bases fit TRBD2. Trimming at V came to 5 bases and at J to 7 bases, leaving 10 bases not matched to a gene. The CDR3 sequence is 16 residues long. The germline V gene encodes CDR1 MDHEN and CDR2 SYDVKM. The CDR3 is CASSPIGTSGRNEQFF. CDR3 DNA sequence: TGTGCCAGCAGTCCTATCGGCACTAGCGGGAGAAATGAGCAGTTCTTC.

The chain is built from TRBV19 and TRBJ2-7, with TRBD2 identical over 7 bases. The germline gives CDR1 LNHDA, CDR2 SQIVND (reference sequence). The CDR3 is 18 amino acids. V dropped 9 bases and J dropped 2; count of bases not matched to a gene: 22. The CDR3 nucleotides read TGTGCCAGCGGGGGGAACCCAAGGGGCTACCAGGACCCCTACGAGCAGTACTTC. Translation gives CASGGNPRGYQDPYEQYF.